This TCR beta chain was obtained from a study of CD8+ T cells in alopecia areata. Notes on the study in general: Clonality in lesional scalp, especially alopecia totalis/universalis, exceeded that of normal scalp.

The CDR3 contains 13 residues. V was pared by 4 bases and J by 1 base, with 8 bases between. Germline V gene data show CDR1 as SGHVS and CDR2 as FNYEAQ. Lesional scalp tissue (obtained by punch biopsy) and peripheral blood were collected from alopecia areata patients. Investigators sorted PBMCs to obtain both CD4+ and CD8+ T cells. This clone was counted a few times. Its antigen is currently unknown. Extracted RNA was reverse transcribed, and the resulting cDNA served as sequencing template. Assay: immunoSEQ multiplex PCR; the TCRdb copy retains only in-frame clones and omits some. The sample comprises 120,000 or so clones, less than 50% of which are singletons, and roughly a tenth rests with the top ten.

Specimen: NKG2D-low CD8+ T cells sorted from blood. The source is a human donor with alopecia areata. The chain couples TRBV7-6 to TRBJ2-7; D not resolved. The chain's CDR3 is CASSSGPSYEQYF. CDR3 bases: TGTGCCAGCAGCTCCGGACCGTCCTACGAGCAGTACTTC.